This T cell receptor (beta chain) stems from a study of T-cell memory formation after mild COVID-19. Study-level information: Each donor largely had its own TCR clusters.

MiXCR was run by TCRdb on the 5' RACE reads, yielding one entry per CDR3 protein. This table holds 110,000 to 150,000 distinct CDR3 sequences, under 30% found once. This clonotype occurred a few times. The antigen is undetermined. Whole-study results and caveats: Cross-reactive memory appears to have joined, as suggested by some responding clones showing up in pre-infection memory. Contracting clones, day 15 to 85, had balanced CD4/CD8, and later expanders favored CD4+.

Input material: PBMCs or a T cell subset sorted from them (not recorded which). This receptor was obtained from an adult woman who had mild COVID-19 (a few samples of this study predate the infection). Cell type and time point are not known.

CDR3 DNA sequence: TGTGCCAGCAGCCTTTGGAAAGGGTACGAGCAGTACTTC. This codes for CASSLWKGYEQYF. This chain links TRBV7-2 with TRBJ2-7; D gene uncertain. The V gene lost 5 bases and the J gene lost 4 bases, with 12 bases spanning the gap. The CDR3 spans 13 residues. Germline V gene sequence: CDR1 SGHTA, CDR2 FQGNSA.